The rows below give T cell receptor beta chains drawn from one sample of a study of HIV-infected patients and healthy controls. A single record per CDR3 protein comes from TCRdb applying MiXCR to the 5' RACE reads. The table includes about 10,000 distinct CDR3 sequences, about 10% detected once. The input for sequencing was blood, taken before antiretroviral therapy. Receptors originate from an adult with HIV infection. Each CDR3 is given with its conserved first and last residue. D genes are given only for firm matches. Size is stated for part of the rows, as once, few or many counts, or as a class when the clone is expanded.

>many|TRBJ2-6|-|TRBV28
CASSHVGTSGTF
TGTGCCAGCAGCCATGTTGGAACGTCCGGAACTTTC
>many|TRBJ2-1|TRBD2|TRBV6-6
CASSGRGLEVRNEQFF
TGTGCCAGCAGTGGCCGGGGACTAGAGGTCAGGAATGAGCAGTTCTTC
>many|TRBJ2-7|-|TRBV18
CASSPGQTYEQYF
TGTGCCAGCTCACCAGGGCAAACCTACGAGCAGTACTTC
>many|TRBJ2-3|-|TRBV3-1
CASSHSLSTDTQYF
TGTGCCAGCAGCCACTCCCTCAGCACAGATACGCAGTATTTT
>many|TRBJ1-5|-|TRBV7-2
CASSLAKARGFGQPQHF
TGTGCCAGCAGCTTAGCCAAAGCGAGAGGATTCGGTCAGCCCCAGCATTTT
>-|TRBJ1-5|TRBD1|TRBV19
CASLDRGHQPQHF
TGTGCCAGCTTGGACAGGGGGCATCAGCCCCAGCATTTT
>many|TRBJ2-1|-|TRBV19
CASSMEGYNEQFF
TGTGCCAGTAGTATGGAGGGGTACAATGAGCAGTTCTTC
>medium-sized|TRBJ2-5|-|TRBV24-1
CATSDRDNWYQETQYF
TGTGCCACCAGTGATCGGGACAATTGGTACCAAGAGACCCAGTACTTC
>many|TRBJ2-1|-|TRBV6-2/TRBV6-3
CASSLLSPNEQFF
TGTGCCAGCAGTCTACTAAGTCCCAATGAGCAGTTCTTC
>medium-sized|TRBJ2-5|-|TRBV28
CASSHREAAFEETQYF
TGTGCCAGCAGTCACAGGGAAGCGGCGTTCGAAGAGACCCAGTACTTC